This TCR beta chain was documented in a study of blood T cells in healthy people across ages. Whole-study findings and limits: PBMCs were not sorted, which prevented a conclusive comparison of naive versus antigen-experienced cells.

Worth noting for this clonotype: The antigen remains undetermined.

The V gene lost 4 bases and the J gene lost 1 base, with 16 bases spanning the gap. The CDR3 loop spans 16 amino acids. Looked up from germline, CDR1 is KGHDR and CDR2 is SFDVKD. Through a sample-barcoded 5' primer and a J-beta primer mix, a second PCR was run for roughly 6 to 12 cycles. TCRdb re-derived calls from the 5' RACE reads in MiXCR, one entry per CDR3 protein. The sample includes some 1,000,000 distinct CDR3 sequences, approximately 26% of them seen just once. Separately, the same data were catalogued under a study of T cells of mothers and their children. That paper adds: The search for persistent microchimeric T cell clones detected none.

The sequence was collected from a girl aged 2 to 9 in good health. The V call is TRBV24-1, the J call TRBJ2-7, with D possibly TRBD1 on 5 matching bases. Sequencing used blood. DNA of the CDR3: TGTGCCACCAGTGAATTAGACAGAGTGCGATCCTACGAGCAGTACTTC. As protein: CATSELDRVRSYEQYF.